This T cell receptor (beta chain) was identified in a study of breast tumors, draining lymph nodes, adjacent tissues (dated by TCRdb to the mid-2010s). Regarding the study in general: The study compared TCR beta repertoires across tumor, adjacent nontumor tissue and axillary lymph nodes from breast cancer patients. In human breast cancer, the study set out to assess how tumor, surrounding tissue and draining lymph node repertoires relate to one another and whether T cells might be exchanged between them.

For this clonotype: Which antigen it targets is not known. The sample holds no much larger clone one base away, and base qualities are not on file.

The axillary draining lymph nodes of breast cancer patients were the source of the lymph node samples. Study-wide conclusions, independent of this receptor: Tumor T-cell repertoires showed less diversity than lymph node repertoires and more diversity than nontumor tissue repertoires, and tumor T-cell repertoires showed preferential V and J gene usage. In luminal-like breast cancer, tumor and nontumor tissue repertoires resembled each other significantly more than in basal-like breast cancer. The conclusion that tumor T cells originate in lymph nodes was framed as consistent with a hypothesis rather than directly demonstrated. The data were judged consistent with most tumor T cells deriving from the lymph node and then expanding within tumor tissue.

Sequenced on an Illumina HiSeq 2000. TCR beta chain libraries were generated through multiplex PCR amplification. High-throughput sequencing was used to analyze the amplified TCR beta chain products. The public reads were reprocessed in TCRdb via fastp at Q25 and MiXCR, keeping in-frame beta chains. Entries are consolidated by CDR3 protein sequence, retaining the most common genes and DNA. The sample records around 130,000 distinct CDR3 sequences, around a third of which are singletons. Around 2.3% of the sample lies in the top ten. The material sequenced was axillary lymph node tissue. The sequence derives from a female donor with breast cancer. Some clones in this sample may be carry-over from other donors' samples.

The base sequence is TGTGCCAGCGGGACAGGACCCTACGAGCAGTACTTC. It codes for CASGTGPYEQYF. The receptor chain draws on TRBV2 and TRBJ2-7; 8 of the junction bases match TRBD1. From its cysteine to its phenylalanine, the CDR3 spans 12 amino acids. The only DNA kept is the CDR3, 36 bases in frame from the first base. V and J are trimmed by 8 bases and 2 bases, and the gene matches miss 2 bases of the junction. The germline V gene yields SNHLY for CDR1 and FYNNEI for CDR2.